The 7 T cell receptor beta chains listed next were all sequenced from one sample in a study of OX40 agonist ivuxolimab in advanced cancers. The data were produced by immunoSEQ multiplex PCR, yet TCRdb's version contains in-frame clones alone and is incomplete. Seen here are tens of thousands of clones, around 88% observed once, and the top ten hold 1.4%. This specimen consisted of CD4+ or CD8+ T cells sorted from blood, obtained in a trial of the OX40 agonist ivuxolimab. All receptors come from an adult with an advanced solid tumor such as melanoma, head and neck, liver or kidney cancer.

The chain recombines TRBV7-9 with TRBJ1-5, with no clear D. Trimming took off 0 bases at V and 5 bases at J, with 11 bases between the two ends. Per the germline V gene, CDR1 is SEHNR and CDR2 is FQNEAQ (reference sequence). The CDR3 spans 15 residues. As DNA, the CDR3 is TGTGCCAGCAGCTTAGCCAACGGACGAGATCAGCCCCAGCATTTT. It yields the protein CASSLANGRDQPQHF.

This chain links TRBV5-1 with TRBJ2-2, with 7 bases that match TRBD2. Germline V CDR1 and CDR2: SGHRS, YFSETQ. J lost 7 bases, V lost 4 bases, and 13 bases had no gene match. The CDR3 is 16 amino acids. This CDR3 is CASSIGTTRGIGELFF. The CDR3 region has the DNA TGCGCCAGCAGCATCGGGACTACCCGAGGGATCGGGGAGCTGTTTTTT.

This chain links TRBV18 with TRBJ1-3; unclear D gene. This CDR3 has 15 amino acids. V gave up 4 bases and J gave up 0 bases, with 10 bases separating them. CDR1 is KGHSH and CDR2 is LQKENI in the germline V gene. CDR3 protein: CASSRTISSGNTIYF. The CDR3 coding sequence is TGTGCCAGCTCACGGACCATAAGCTCTGGAAACACCATATATTTT.

The genes are TRBV18 and TRBJ2-2; D perhaps matches TRBD1 (5 bases). CDR1 is KGHSH, CDR2 LQKENI, per germline. Trimming removed 3 bases at V and 7 bases at J, with 9 bases between. The CDR3 is 13 amino acids. As DNA, the CDR3 is TGTGCCAGCTCACCGGCAGGGATCGGGGAGCTGTTTTTT. Translated, it gives CASSPAGIGELFF.

This clone was counted only a few times. The chain is built from TRBV20-1 and TRBJ2-7; D gene unclear. The V end lost 3 bases, the J end lost 3 bases, and 6 bases lay between the germline ends. This CDR3 is built from 11 residues. Germline loops: CDR1 DFQATT, CDR2 SNEGSKA (reference sequence). The DNA of the CDR3 is TGCAGTGCTAGTGTCAGCTACGAGCAGTACTTC. Protein: CSASVSYEQYF.

The chain recombines TRBV5-1 with TRBJ1-1; 7 bases match TRBD1. Germline loops: CDR1 SGHRS, CDR2 YFSETQ. V lost 2 bases to trimming and J lost 3 bases; unmatched junction nucleotides: 7. This CDR3 spans 15 amino acids. The CDR3 nucleotides read TGCGCCAGCAGCTTTGAGGGCAGGGGGTACACTGAAGCTTTCTTT. Protein: CASSFEGRGYTEAFF.

This chain connects TRBV10-3 to TRBJ1-2; D not resolved. The germline V gene has CDR1 ENHRY and CDR2 SYGVKD. The CDR3 sequence is 13 residues long. V gave up 6 bases and J gave up 7 bases, with 15 bases separating them. As DNA, the CDR3 is TGTGCCATCAGCCCCCTAGAGGGTAGTGGCTACACCTTC. Translating gives CAISPLEGSGYTF.